One and the same sample provided the 14 T cell receptor beta chains below, sequenced in a study of T cells after yellow fever vaccination. Each CDR3 protein gets one entry after TCRdb re-called the 5' RACE reads with MiXCR. The repertoire holds roughly 68,000 distinct CDR3 sequences, with approximately 7% as singletons. The sample in question was CD8+ T cells sorted from PBMCs, obtained roughly seven weeks after the first yellow fever vaccination. All receptors come from a man aged 18-30 years who received the YFV17D yellow fever vaccine.

This clonotype was detected only a few times. The chain joins TRBV4-1 to TRBJ1-3; D call uncertain. From germline, CDR1 is MGHRA and CDR2 YSYEKL. Trimming cost V 0 bases and J 3 bases, with 12 bases left between them. The CDR3 runs to 16 residues. This chain's CDR3 is CASSQEAGERGNTIYF. The CDR3 DNA reads TGCGCCAGCAGCCAAGAGGCCGGGGAGCGTGGAAACACCATATATTTT.

The chain joins TRBV4-2 to TRBJ2-1, with D possibly matching TRBD2 (5 bases). V lost 4 bases to trimming and J lost 2 bases, with 12 bases between them. This CDR3 is 15 amino acids long. Germline V gene lookup returns CDR1 LGHNA and CDR2 YNFKEQ. CDR3 nucleotide sequence: TGTGCCAGCAGCCCCGGGCTAGCCCCCTACAATGAGCAGTTCTTC. Residues: CASSPGLAPYNEQFF.

This clonotype came up many times. The chain carries TRBV6-2 or TRBV6-3 and TRBJ2-2, with 7 bases fitting TRBD2. Germline V CDR1 and CDR2: MNHEY, SVGEGT. This CDR3 has 14 amino acids. Unmatched junction bases numbered 3, after V lost 6 bases and J lost 2 bases. The CDR3 loop is CASSRLANTGELFF. The CDR3 coding sequence is TGTGCCAGCAGCAGACTAGCTAACACCGGGGAGCTGTTTTTT.

This clonotype was seen many times. The V and J genes are TRBV4-1 and TRBJ1-2; no clear D. In germline, CDR1 is MGHRA, CDR2 YSYEKL. This CDR3 is 14 amino acids long. V was trimmed by 0 bases and J by 6 bases, leaving 11 bases between them. The DNA for the CDR3 is TGCGCCAGCAGCCAAGATGACCTCACCCATGGCTACACCTTC. Protein: CASSQDDLTHGYTF.

This clonotype was seen at least ten times. The gene calls are TRBV11-2 and TRBJ2-1; weak D call: TRBD2 (5 bases). The length of the CDR3 is 13 residues. Germline-derived CDR1 and CDR2 are SGHAT and FQNNGV. Trimming stripped 2 bases from V and 10 bases from J, with 12 bases between. The chain's CDR3 is CASSLYQRGEQFF. In DNA form, the CDR3 reads TGTGCCAGCAGCTTATATCAGCGAGGGGAGCAGTTCTTC. Full variable domain (missing parts from reference TRBV11-2 and TRBJ2-1): EAGVAQSPRYKIIEKRQSVAFWCNPISGHATLYWYQQILGQGPKLLIQFQNNGVVDDSQLPKDRFSAERLKGVDSTLKIQPAKLEDSAVYLCASSLYQRGEQFFGPGTRLTVL.

This clonotype was seen only a few times. The chain is built from TRBV27 and TRBJ1-1, with D unresolved. Germline CDR1 MNHEY, CDR2 SMNVEV (reference sequence). The length of the CDR3 is 11 residues. V was trimmed by 7 bases and J by 7 bases, leaving 10 bases between them. The CDR3 bases are TGTGCCAGCACCGCGTTAGGTGAAGCTTTCTTT. Residues: CASTALGEAFF.

V usage is TRBV6-2 or TRBV6-3 and J usage is TRBJ2-2; TRBD2 aligns across 7 bases. Germline V CDR1 and CDR2: MNHEY, SVGEGT. The V segment lost 11 bases and the J segment 5 bases; nucleotides outside the gene matches: 5. The CDR3 is made up of 12 amino acids. CDR3 in amino acids: CAGSLATGELFF. As DNA, the CDR3 is TGTGCCGGTTCACTAGCGACCGGGGAGCTGTTTTTT.

In this sample, this clonotype turned up a few times. This chain joins TRBV7-9 and TRBJ2-7; D not resolved. Between the trimmed V and J ends, which lost 7 bases and 0 bases, there was a span of 10 bases. Looked up from germline, CDR1 is SEHNR and CDR2 is FQNEAQ (reference sequence). This CDR3 comprises 13 residues. The CDR3 protein is CASTSEFSYEQYF. CDR3 DNA sequence: TGTGCCAGCACCTCAGAATTCTCCTACGAGCAGTACTTC.

This clonotype was recorded at least ten times. J is TRBJ2-2 and V is TRBV12-3 or TRBV12-4, with D possibly being TRBD1 (6 bases). The ends were cut back, 5 bases at V and 0 bases at J, with 13 bases in the middle. This CDR3 has 16 amino acids. The CDR3 nucleotides read TGTGCCAGCAGTACACGGACAGCCGCGAACACCGGGGAGCTGTTTTTT. The encoded protein is CASSTRTAANTGELFF.

V gene TRBV12-3 or TRBV12-4 combines with J gene TRBJ1-2, with TRBD1 identical over 7 bases. The V and J ends lost 5 bases and 7 bases, in that order; junction bases with no gene match: 10. This CDR3 comprises 14 residues. CDR3 in DNA: TGTGCCAGCAGTCCCCGACAGGGCTCTCCTGGCTACACCTTC. Translated, it gives CASSPRQGSPGYTF.

This clonotype was detected a few times. The chain joins TRBV30 to TRBJ2-7, with D perhaps assigned TRBD1 or TRBD2 (5 bases each). The V end lost 5 bases, the J end lost 3 bases, and 17 bases lay between the germline ends. The CDR3 is made up of 14 amino acids. The germline V gene has CDR1 GTSNPN and CDR2 SVGIG (reference sequence). This CDR3 reads CAWSRGEQIYEQYF. Here the CDR3 DNA reads TGTGCCTGGTCCCGAGGGGAACAGATCTACGAGCAGTACTTC.

This clonotype has just one count. A read error is possible here, since a much larger clone lies one base away. V gene TRBV14 combines with J gene TRBJ2-1; 9 bases fit TRBD2. The V gene end was trimmed by 6 bases and the J gene end by 8 bases; junction bases not matched to a gene: 14. The CDR3 extends over 16 amino acids. From germline, CDR1 is SGHDN and CDR2 FVKESK. The CDR3 sequence is CASRPTSGWATYEQFF. CDR3 bases: TGTGCCAGCAGACCAACTAGCGGGTGGGCCACGTATGAGCAGTTCTTC.

This chain joins TRBV3-1 and TRBJ2-1, with 11 bases fitting TRBD2. The V gene end was trimmed by 4 bases and the J gene end by 4 bases; junction bases not matched to a gene: 3. The CDR3 totals 15 residues. CDR1 and CDR2 (germline): LGHDT, YNNKEL (reference sequence). CDR3 nucleotide sequence: TGTGCCAGCAGCCTAGCGGGGGGGAAATACAATGAGCAGTTCTTC. It is translated as CASSLAGGKYNEQFF.

To note about this clonotype: With a much larger clone just one base away, this may be a read error. This chain connects TRBV4-3 to TRBJ2-7; D could derive from TRBD1 or TRBD2 (6 bases each). This CDR3 is 16 amino acids long. Germline-derived CDR1 and CDR2 are LGHNA and YSLEER. The V and J ends lost 1 base and 5 bases respectively, with 18 bases between them. CDR3 protein: CASSQGSDSGQDEQYF. CDR3 in DNA: TGCGCCAGCAGCCAAGGGTCGGACAGCGGGCAGGACGAGCAGTACTTC.